This T cell receptor beta chain was recovered during a study of T cells after yellow fever vaccination (dated by TCRdb to about 2019). Turning to the overall study: The SMART-Seq v4 Ultra Low Input RNA kit was used to prepare libraries from fractions with low cell numbers. To track T-cell clones before and after primary and booster YFV17D yellow fever vaccination, bulk TCR alpha and beta repertoires were sequenced longitudinally. Two healthy male donors, one aged 18 to 30 and one aged 30 to 40 years, made up the cohort. Blood samples were taken at several timepoints before and after primary and secondary immunization, and bulk PBMC replicates and cell subsets were isolated.

This clonotype was observed many times. Its antigen target is currently unknown. No base quality values were provided; no much bigger clone lies one nucleotide off. The CDR3, cysteine through phenylalanine, is 13 amino acids long. The retained sequence is limited to the CDR3, 39 bases, with the frame set at the first base. The CDR1 and CDR2 encoded by the germline V gene are MNHEY and SVGAGI. Trimming at the junction amounts to 0 bases on V and 4 bases on J, and the germline ends lie 6 bases apart. General findings and caveats noted by the study authors: Computational filtering was required because FACS-sorted repertoires could contain abundant contaminating clonotypes from the bulk population. A small share of clonotypes occurred in both CD4 and CD8 compartments, likely arising from convergent recombination. Because only two donors were included in the study, the extent to which the findings can be generalized is limited. After the booster, most of the clones that had expanded following primary vaccination were detected again (roughly 97% of CD4 and around 88% of CD8), which suggests that memory was broadly maintained. Compared with the primary T-cell response, the secondary T-cell response was weaker but faster, peaking on day 5 rather than day 15.

Per the publication, the treatment or condition label means: live attenuated yellow fever vaccine strain. At each blood-draw timepoint, two biological replicates of bulk PBMCs were obtained. PBMCs were isolated from peripheral blood using a standard Ficoll-Paque protocol. TriZol was used to extract RNA from bulk PBMCs, from CD4 and CD8 fractions, and from dextramer-positive and dextramer-negative fractions. Synthesis of TCR cDNA relied on 5'RACE template switching, a step that introduced a universal primer site along with unique molecular identifiers. Priming of cDNA synthesis was performed from both the TCR alpha and TCR beta constant segments. Library amplification used two PCR steps, and the second PCR step added sample barcodes and sequencing adapters. Sequencing of the libraries was done on either Illumina HiSeq 2500 (2x100 bp) or NovaSeq (2x150 bp). The source study handled its data this way. Demultiplexing of reads and collapsing into UMI consensus sequences were performed with MIGEC, and V(D)J alignment was carried out with MiXCR. Vaccine-responding clonotypes were identified with edgeR using replicate PBMC samples, with FDR below 0.01 and a log2 fold change above 5 up to day 15 being required. Bulk clonotypes were assigned CD4 or CD8 identity according to which sequenced CD4 or CD8 repertoire held them at higher abundance. The public reads were quality trimmed at Q25 with fastp and then assembled into clones with MiXCR by TCRdb, keeping productive beta chains. Each CDR3 protein gets just one entry, which takes the most common genes and DNA from the rows behind it. These V and J calls originate from TCRdb's pipeline instead of the authors' own analysis. This sample gives hundreds of thousands of distinct CDR3 sequences in total; around 12% of them show up just once. The biggest ten clones account for about 15% of the sample.

This sequence originates from a man between 25 and 39 years old who received the YFV17D yellow fever vaccine. Sequenced here: PBMCs, sampled on the day of the yellow fever booster vaccination. Here the chain combines TRBV6-5 and TRBJ2-5, with the D gene not confidently named. CDR3 reads: CASSYSAAETQYF. The DNA is as follows: TGTGCCAGCAGTTACTCGGCCGCAGAGACCCAGTACTTC.